The 4 T cell receptor beta chains listed next were all sequenced from one sample in a study of T cell changes during pregnancy in multiple sclerosis. The protocol was immunoSEQ multiplex PCR, while the TCRdb copy is restricted to in-frame clones and leaves out a portion. The profile shows more than 75,000 clones, over 90% of them singletons. Sequenced here: peripheral blood, sampled in the third trimester of pregnancy. The source is a female donor with multiple sclerosis, enrolled in a pregnancy study.

J is TRBJ1-4 and V is TRBV19; D ambiguous. Germline V gives CDR1 LNHDA, CDR2 SQIVND (reference sequence). The CDR3 spans 11 residues. V dropped 5 bases and J dropped 6 bases, with 4 bases sitting between them. CDR3 sequence (DNA): TGTGCCAGTAGTCGGTATGAAAAACTGTTTTTT. Its protein is CASSRYEKLFF.

The chain combines TRBV6-6 with TRBJ2-1, with 10 bases that match TRBD1. CDR3 length: 15 amino acids. V trimming: 6 bases; J trimming: 2 bases; junction bases outside the gene matches: 4. CDR1 and CDR2 from the germline V gene are MNHNY and SVGAGI (reference sequence). The CDR3 protein is CASSRGTGAYNEQFF. For the CDR3, the DNA is TGTGCCAGCAGCCGCGGGACAGGGGCCTACAATGAGCAGTTCTTC.

V gene TRBV5-4 combines with J gene TRBJ2-3, with 11 bases that match TRBD2. V lost 4 bases and J lost 5; bases outside the gene matches: 6. Germline V gene lookup returns CDR1 SGHNT and CDR2 YYREEE (reference sequence). The CDR3 covers 15 residues. The chain's CDR3 is CASSPSGGRVDTQYF. The CDR3 region has the DNA TGTGCCAGCAGCCCTAGCGGGGGGCGGGTAGATACGCAGTATTTT.

The genes are TRBV10-1 and TRBJ1-2, with 12 nucleotides matching TRBD1. V shed 8 bases, J shed 4 bases, and the junction held 17 bases outside the gene matches. CDR3 length: 18 residues. Germline-derived CDR1 and CDR2 are WNHNN and SYGVQD (reference sequence). In nucleotides, the CDR3 is TGCGCCAGCTATAACGATGCGGGGGGGACAGGGGGCGTCTATGGCTACACCTTC. Encoded protein: CASYNDAGGTGGVYGYTF.